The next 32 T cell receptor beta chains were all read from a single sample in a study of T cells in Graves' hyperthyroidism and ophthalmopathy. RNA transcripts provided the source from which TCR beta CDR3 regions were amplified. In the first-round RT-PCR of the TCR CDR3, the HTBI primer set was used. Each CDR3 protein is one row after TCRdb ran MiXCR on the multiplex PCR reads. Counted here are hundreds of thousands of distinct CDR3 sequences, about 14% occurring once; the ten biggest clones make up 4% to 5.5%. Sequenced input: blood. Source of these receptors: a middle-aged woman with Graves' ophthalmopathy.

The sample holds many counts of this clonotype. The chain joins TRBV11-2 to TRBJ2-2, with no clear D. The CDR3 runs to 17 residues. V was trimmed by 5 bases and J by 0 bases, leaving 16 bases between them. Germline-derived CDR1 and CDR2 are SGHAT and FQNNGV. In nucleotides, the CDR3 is TGTGCCAGCAGCCGAGGACCGAGTAACGCGAACACCGGGGAGCTGTTTTTT. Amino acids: CASSRGPSNANTGELFF.

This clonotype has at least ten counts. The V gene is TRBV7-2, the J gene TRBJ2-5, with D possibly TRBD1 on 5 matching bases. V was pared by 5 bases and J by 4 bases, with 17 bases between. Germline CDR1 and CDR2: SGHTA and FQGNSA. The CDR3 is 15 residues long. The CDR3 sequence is CASSRPTASTETQYF. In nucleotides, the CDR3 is TGTGCCAGCAGCCGTCCGACAGCAAGTACAGAGACCCAGTACTTC.

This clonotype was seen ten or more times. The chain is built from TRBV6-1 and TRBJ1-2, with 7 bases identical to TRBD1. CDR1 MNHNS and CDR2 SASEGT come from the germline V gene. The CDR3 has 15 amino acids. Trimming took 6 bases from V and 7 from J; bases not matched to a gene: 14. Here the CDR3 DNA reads TGTGCCAGCAGCGACAGAACCCAGGGGGTGGGTGGCTACACCTTC. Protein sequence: CASSDRTQGVGGYTF.

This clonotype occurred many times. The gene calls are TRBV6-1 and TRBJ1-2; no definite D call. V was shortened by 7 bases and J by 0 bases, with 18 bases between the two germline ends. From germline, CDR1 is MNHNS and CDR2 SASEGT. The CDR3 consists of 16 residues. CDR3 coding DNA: TGTGCCAGCACGATAAACCGGGCAGGAGCTAACTATGGCTACACCTTC. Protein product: CASTINRAGANYGYTF.

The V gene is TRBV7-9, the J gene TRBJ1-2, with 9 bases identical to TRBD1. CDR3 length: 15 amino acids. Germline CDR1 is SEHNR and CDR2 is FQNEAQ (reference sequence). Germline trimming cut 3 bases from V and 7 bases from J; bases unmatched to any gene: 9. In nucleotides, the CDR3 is TGTGCCAGCAGCTTGGACAGGGGAATCGGGGCTGGCTACACCTTC. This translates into CASSLDRGIGAGYTF.

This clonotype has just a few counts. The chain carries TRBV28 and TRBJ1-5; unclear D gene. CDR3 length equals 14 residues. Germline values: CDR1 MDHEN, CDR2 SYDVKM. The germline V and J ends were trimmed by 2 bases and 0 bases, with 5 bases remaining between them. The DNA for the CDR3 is TGTGCCAGCAGTTTACCCTATAGCAATCAGCCCCAGCATTTT. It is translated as CASSLPYSNQPQHF.

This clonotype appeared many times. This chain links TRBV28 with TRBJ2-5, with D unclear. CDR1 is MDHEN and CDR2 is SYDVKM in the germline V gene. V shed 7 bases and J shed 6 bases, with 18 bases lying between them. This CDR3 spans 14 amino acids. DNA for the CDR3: TGTGCCAGCACTATATCCCCGACCGCCAAGACCCAGTACTTC. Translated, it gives CASTISPTAKTQYF.

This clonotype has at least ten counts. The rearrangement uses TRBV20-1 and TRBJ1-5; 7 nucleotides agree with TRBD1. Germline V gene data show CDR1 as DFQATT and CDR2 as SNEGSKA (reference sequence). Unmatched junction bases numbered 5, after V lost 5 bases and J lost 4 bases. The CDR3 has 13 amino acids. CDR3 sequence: CSAGGQNNQPQHF. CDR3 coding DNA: TGCAGTGCTGGGGGACAGAATAATCAGCCCCAGCATTTT.

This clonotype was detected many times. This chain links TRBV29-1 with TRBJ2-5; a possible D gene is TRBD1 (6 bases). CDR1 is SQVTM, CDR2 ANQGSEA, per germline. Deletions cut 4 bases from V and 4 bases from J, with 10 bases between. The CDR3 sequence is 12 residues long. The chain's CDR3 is CSVGSGAETQYF. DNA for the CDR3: TGCAGCGTTGGGTCAGGGGCAGAGACCCAGTACTTC. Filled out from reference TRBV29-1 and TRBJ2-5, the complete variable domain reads SAVISQKPSRDICQRGTSLTIQCQVDSQVTMMFWYRQQPGQSLTLIATANQGSEATYESGFVIDKFPISRPNLTFSTLTVSNMSPEDSSIYLCSVGSGAETQYFGPGTRLLVL.

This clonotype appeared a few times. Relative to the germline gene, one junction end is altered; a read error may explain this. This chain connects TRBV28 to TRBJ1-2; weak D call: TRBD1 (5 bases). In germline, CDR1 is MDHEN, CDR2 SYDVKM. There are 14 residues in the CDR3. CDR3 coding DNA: TGTGCCAGCAGTTTATGGGGGGGATCGAGCGGCTTCACCTTC. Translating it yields CASSLWGGSSGFTF.

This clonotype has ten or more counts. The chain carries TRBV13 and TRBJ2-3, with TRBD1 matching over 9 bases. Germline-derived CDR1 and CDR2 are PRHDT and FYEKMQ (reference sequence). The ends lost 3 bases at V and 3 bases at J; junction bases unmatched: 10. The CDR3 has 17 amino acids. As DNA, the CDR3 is TGTGCCAGCAGCTTCAGGGGAGGGACAGGGAGTACAGATACGCAGTATTTT. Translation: CASSFRGGTGSTDTQYF.

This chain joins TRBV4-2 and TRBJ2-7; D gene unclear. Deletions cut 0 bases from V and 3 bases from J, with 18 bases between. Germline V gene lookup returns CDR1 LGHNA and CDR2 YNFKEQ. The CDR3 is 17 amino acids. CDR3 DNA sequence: TGTGCCAGCAGCCAAGAGGAAACTTTCCCCCAAGTCTACGAGCAGTACTTC. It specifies CASSQEETFPQVYEQYF.

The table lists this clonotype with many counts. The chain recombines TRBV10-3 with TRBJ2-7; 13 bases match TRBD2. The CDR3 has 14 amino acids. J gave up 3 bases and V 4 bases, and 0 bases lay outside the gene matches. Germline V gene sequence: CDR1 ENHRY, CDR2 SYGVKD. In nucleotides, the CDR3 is TGTGCCATCAGTGGGACTAGCGGGAGCTACGAGCAGTACTTC. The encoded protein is CAISGTSGSYEQYF.

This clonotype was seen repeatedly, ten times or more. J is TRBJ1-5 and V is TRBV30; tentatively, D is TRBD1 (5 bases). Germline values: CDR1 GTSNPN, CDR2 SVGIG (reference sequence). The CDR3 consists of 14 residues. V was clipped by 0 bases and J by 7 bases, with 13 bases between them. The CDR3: CAWSVSGQGQPQHF. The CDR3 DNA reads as TGTGCCTGGAGTGTTAGTGGTCAGGGACAGCCCCAGCATTTT.

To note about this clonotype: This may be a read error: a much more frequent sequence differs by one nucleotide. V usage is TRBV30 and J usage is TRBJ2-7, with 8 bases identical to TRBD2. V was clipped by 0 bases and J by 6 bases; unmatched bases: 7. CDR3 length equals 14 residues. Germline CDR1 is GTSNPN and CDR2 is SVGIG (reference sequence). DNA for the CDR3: TGTGCCTGGAGTGTAGGGAGCGGGAGTTGCGAGCAGTACTTC. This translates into CAWSVGSGSCEQYF.

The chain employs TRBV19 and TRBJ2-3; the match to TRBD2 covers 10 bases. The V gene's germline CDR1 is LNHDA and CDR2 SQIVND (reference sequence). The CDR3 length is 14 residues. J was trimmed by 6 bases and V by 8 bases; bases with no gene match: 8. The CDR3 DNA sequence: TGTGCCAGTGCCCTAGCGGGAGACCCGGATACGCAGTATTTT. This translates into CASALAGDPDTQYF.

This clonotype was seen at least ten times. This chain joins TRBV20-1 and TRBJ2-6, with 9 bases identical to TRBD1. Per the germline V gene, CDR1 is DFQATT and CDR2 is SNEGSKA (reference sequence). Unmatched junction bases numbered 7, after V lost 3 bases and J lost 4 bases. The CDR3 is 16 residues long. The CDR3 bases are TGCAGTGCTAGGGGGGGGACAGGGAACGGGGCCAACGTCCTGACTTTC. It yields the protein CSARGGTGNGANVLTF.

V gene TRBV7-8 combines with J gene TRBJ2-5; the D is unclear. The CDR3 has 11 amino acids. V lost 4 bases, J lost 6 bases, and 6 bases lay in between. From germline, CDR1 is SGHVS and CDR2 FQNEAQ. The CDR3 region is CASSSYQTQYF. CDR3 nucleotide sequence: TGTGCCAGCAGCTCCTACCAGACCCAGTACTTC.

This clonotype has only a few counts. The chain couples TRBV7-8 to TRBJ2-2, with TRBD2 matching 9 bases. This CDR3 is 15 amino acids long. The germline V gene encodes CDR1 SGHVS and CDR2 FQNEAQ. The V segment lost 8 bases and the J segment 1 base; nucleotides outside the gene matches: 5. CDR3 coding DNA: TGTGCCAGCCCAGCGGGAGGCCAGAACACCGGGGAGCTGTTTTTT. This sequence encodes CASPAGGQNTGELFF. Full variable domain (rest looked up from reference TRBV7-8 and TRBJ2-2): GAGVSQSPRYKVAKRGQDVALRCDPISGHVSLFWYQQALGQGPEFLTYFQNEAQLDKSGLPSDRFFAERPEGSVSTLKIQRTQQEDSAVYLCASPAGGQNTGELFFGEGSRLTVL.

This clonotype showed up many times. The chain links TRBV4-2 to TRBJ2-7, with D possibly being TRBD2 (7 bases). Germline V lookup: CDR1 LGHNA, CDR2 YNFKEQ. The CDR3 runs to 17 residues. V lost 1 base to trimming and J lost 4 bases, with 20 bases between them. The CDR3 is CASSQGRGEGGTYEQYF. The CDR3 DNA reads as TGTGCCAGCAGCCAAGGAAGGGGGGAGGGCGGGACATACGAGCAGTACTTC.

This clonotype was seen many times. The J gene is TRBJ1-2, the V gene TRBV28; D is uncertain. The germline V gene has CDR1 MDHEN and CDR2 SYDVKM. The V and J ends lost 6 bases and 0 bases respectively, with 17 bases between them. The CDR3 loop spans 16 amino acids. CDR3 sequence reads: CASRPLVRWTNYGYTF. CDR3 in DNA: TGTGCCAGCAGGCCCCTCGTAAGGTGGACTAACTATGGCTACACCTTC.

The CDR3 DNA reads as TGTGCCAGCAGCTTAAGACTAGAGAACACCGGGGAGCTGTTTTTT. It specifies CASSLRLENTGELFF. The chain carries TRBV11-3 and TRBJ2-2; possibly TRBD2 for D (6 bases). With 2 bases removed from V and 1 base from J, the gap between germline ends came to 8 bases. From germline, CDR1 is SGHNT and CDR2 YENEEA. The CDR3 contains 15 residues.

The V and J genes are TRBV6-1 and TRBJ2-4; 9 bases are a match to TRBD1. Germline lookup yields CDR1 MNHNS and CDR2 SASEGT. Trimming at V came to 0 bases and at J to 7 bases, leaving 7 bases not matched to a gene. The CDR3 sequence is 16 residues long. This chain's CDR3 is CASSEAGQTGGNIQYF. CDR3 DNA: TGTGCCAGCAGTGAAGCGGGCCAGACAGGGGGGAACATTCAGTACTTC.

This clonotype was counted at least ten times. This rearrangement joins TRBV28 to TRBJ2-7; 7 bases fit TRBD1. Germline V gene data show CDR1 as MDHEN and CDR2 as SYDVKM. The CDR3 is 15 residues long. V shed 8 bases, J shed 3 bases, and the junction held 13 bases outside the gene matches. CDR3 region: CASRHTGQADYEQYF. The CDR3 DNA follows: TGTGCCAGCCGTCACACCGGACAGGCAGACTACGAGCAGTACTTC.

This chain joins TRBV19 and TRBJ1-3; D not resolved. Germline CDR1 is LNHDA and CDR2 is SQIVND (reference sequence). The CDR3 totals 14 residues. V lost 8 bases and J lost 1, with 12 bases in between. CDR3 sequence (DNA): TGTGCCAGTCGGTCCACGATATCTGGAAACACCATATATTTT. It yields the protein CASRSTISGNTIYF.

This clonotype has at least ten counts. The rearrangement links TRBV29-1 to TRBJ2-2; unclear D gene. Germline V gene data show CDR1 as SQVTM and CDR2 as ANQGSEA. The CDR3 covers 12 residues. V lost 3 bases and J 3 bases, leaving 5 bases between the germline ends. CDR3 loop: CSVEAYTGELFF. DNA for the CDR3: TGCAGCGTTGAGGCGTACACCGGGGAGCTGTTTTTT.

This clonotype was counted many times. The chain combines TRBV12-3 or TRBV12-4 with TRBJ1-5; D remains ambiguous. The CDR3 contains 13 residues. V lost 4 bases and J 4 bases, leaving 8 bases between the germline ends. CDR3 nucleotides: TGTGCCAGCAGTTCCGGGCAGAATCAGCCCCAGCATTTT. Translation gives CASSSGQNQPQHF.

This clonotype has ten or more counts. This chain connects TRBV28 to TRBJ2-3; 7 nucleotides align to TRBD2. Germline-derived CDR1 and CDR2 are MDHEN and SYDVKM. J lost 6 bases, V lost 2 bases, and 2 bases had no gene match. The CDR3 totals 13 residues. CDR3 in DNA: TGTGCCAGCAGTTTAGGGGGGGTCGATACGCAGTATTTT. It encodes CASSLGGVDTQYF.

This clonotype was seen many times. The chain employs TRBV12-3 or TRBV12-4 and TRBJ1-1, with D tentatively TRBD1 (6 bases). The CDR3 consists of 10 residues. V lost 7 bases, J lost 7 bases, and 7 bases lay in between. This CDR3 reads CASKGGEAFF. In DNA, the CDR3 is TGTGCCAGCAAGGGGGGTGAAGCTTTCTTT.

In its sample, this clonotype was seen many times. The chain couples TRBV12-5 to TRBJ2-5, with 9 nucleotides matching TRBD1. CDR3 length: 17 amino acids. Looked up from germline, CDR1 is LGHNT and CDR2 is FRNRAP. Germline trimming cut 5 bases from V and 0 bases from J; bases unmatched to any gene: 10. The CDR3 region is CASGAGTGNYDQETQYF. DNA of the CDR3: TGTGCTAGTGGTGCCGGGACAGGGAACTACGACCAAGAGACCCAGTACTTC.

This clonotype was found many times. The CDR3, as DNA: TGTGCCAGCAGTTTTCCCGGCGGCACGAACACTGAAGCTTTCTTT. It encodes CASSFPGGTNTEAFF. The J gene is TRBJ1-1, the V gene TRBV28; D gene ambiguous. Trimming pared 3 bases from V and 1 base from J, leaving 12 bases between. CDR1 and CDR2 (germline): MDHEN, SYDVKM. The CDR3 consists of 15 residues.

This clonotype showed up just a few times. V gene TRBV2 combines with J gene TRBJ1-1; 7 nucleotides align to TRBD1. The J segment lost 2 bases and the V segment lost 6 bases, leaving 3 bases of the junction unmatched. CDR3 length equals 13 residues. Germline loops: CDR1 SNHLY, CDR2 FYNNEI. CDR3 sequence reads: CASRRDRNTEAFF. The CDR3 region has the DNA TGTGCCAGCAGGAGGGACAGAAACACTGAAGCTTTCTTT.